This T cell receptor beta chain appears in the sequencing data of a study of tumor-infiltrating lymphocytes in oesophageal squamous cell carcinoma. From the PCR reads, TCRdb called clonotypes with MiXCR, one entry per CDR3 protein. The sample carries roughly 19,000 distinct CDR3 sequences, 40% to 45% recorded once. Concerning this clonotype: Without the conserved terminal phenylalanine or tryptophan, this CDR3 likely stems from a read error. The limits of the CDR3 on the DNA are not certain, so only TCRdb's listed CDR3 is given.

Sequencing was performed on esophageal tumor tissue. The origin of this receptor is a male donor with esophageal squamous cell carcinoma.

The CDR3: CASSYSATAEYEQYFGP. The chain recombines TRBV6-6 with TRBJ2-4; TRBD2 is the table's D call and was not checked against the DNA. The CDR3 comprises 17 residues, both ends counted. The V gene's germline CDR1 is MNHNY and CDR2 SVGAGI (reference sequence).